This entry describes one T cell receptor (beta chain). The source of the sample is a study of pediatric ulcerative colitis. During colonoscopy, one to two rectal pinch biopsies were collected. Sequencing depth was up to 500,000 reads per sample. Method: immunoSEQ multiplex PCR; TCRdb's copy keeps in-frame clones and lacks some. The sample has 40,000 to 55,000 clones, over 70% seen once. The germline CDR1 and CDR2 sequences are MNHNS and SASEGT. The CDR3 is 14 amino acids. V lost 7 bases to trimming and J lost 1 base, with 11 bases between them. V is TRBV6-1 and J is TRBJ1-5, with D unresolved. The clonotype was recovered from a girl aged 5-17 years with moderate ulcerative colitis. The sequencing sample was made of gut tissue. The CDR3 DNA follows: TGTGCCAGCAACTTGGGCTGGAGCAATCAGCCCCAGCATTTT. Translation gives CASNLGWSNQPQHF.